Sequencing of this TCR beta chain was carried out in a study of PD-1 blockade in classical Hodgkin lymphoma. As to time point: newly diagnosed, previously untreated cHL patient sample. Newly diagnosed, untreated classical Hodgkin lymphoma PBMCs provided comparison. Generated by immunoSEQ multiplex PCR, the TCRdb table keeps only in-frame clones and is missing some. The sample includes tens of thousands of clones, roughly 88% of them seen just once. Overall study findings and caveats: Newly diagnosed patients had baseline TCR diversity that was reportedly lower than that of healthy donors. What caused the repertoire differences, perhaps disease activity or prior therapy, remains undefined.

This clone has just a few counts. The antigen remains unidentified. V lost 1 base, J lost 0 bases, and 7 bases lay in between. CDR1 MNHNS and CDR2 SASEGT come from the germline V gene. CDR3 length: 14 amino acids. The receptor was isolated from a human donor with classical Hodgkin lymphoma. The sample comprised peripheral blood mononuclear cells (PBMCs). The rearrangement joins TRBV6-1 to TRBJ2-7; D gene uncertain. The CDR3 region has the DNA TGTGCCAGCAGTGAAGTTCGGGCCTCCTACGAGCAGTACTTC. This codes for CASSEVRASYEQYF.